A selection of T cell receptor beta chains follows, all from one sample in a study of T cell clones after liver transplantation. Using immunoSEQ multiplex PCR, the repertoire was profiled, and TCRdb retains in-frame clones only, with some absent. The data show 60,000 or so clones, with under 85% seen just once and about a tenth held by the top ten. The source was CD4+ T cells from blood, collected at the 22-month timepoint. Source of these receptors: a human patient who received a liver transplant. Some T cells may trace back to the graft donor. The CDR3 runs from the conserved cysteine through the conserved F or W. The D gene is left open where the match is weak. Where a row states a size, it is once, few, many or the class of an expanded clone; other rows omit it.

V gene,D gene,J gene,clone size,CDR3 protein,CDR3 DNA
TRBV9,-,TRBJ1-4,-,CASSVEVGAGFGEKLFF,TGTGCCAGCAGCGTAGAGGTTGGGGCAGGGTTCGGTGAAAAACTGTTTTTT
TRBV5-1,TRBD1,TRBJ1-2,few,CASKGAYGYTF,TGCGCCAGCAAGGGGGCCTATGGCTACACCTTC
TRBV2,TRBD1,TRBJ2-1,-,CASRPDRAANNEQFF,TGTGCCAGCCGACCGGACAGGGCGGCAAACAATGAGCAGTTCTTC
TRBV11-2,-,TRBJ1-5,-,CASSLQGQTNQPQHF,TGTGCCAGCAGCTTACAAGGACAAACAAATCAGCCCCAGCATTTT
TRBV7-6,-,TRBJ1-1,few,CASTDSPNTEAFF,TGTGCCAGCACGGACAGCCCGAACACTGAAGCTTTCTTT
TRBV19,TRBD1,TRBJ1-1,-,CASSRQGSLTEAFF,TGTGCCAGTAGTAGACAGGGATCGCTCACTGAAGCTTTCTTT
TRBV14,TRBD1,TRBJ2-3,-,CASSRGQGPGTDTQYF,TGTGCCAGCAGCCGTGGACAGGGACCTGGCACAGATACGCAGTATTTT
TRBV28,-,TRBJ1-1,-,CASSLAAGLSNTEAFF,TGTGCCAGCAGTTTGGCGGCAGGTCTCTCGAACACTGAAGCTTTCTTT
TRBV30,-,TRBJ1-1,few,CAWGPDVGWAEAFF,TGTGCCTGGGGCCCAGACGTGGGGTGGGCTGAAGCTTTCTTT
TRBV9,-,TRBJ1-4,-,CASSVGIRSNEKLFF,TGTGCCAGCAGCGTAGGTATCAGATCTAATGAAAAACTGTTTTTT
TRBV6-5,TRBD2,TRBJ2-1,-,CASSLRWGGSYNEQFF,TGTGCCAGCAGTTTACGTTGGGGGGGCTCCTACAATGAGCAGTTCTTC
TRBV7-8,-,TRBJ2-3,few,CASSFQVTTDTQYF,TGTGCCAGCAGCTTTCAAGTAACCACAGATACGCAGTATTTT
TRBV7-8,-,TRBJ2-5,-,CASNRDQETQYF,TGTGCCAGCAACAGGGACCAAGAGACCCAGTACTTC
TRBV11-3,TRBD2,TRBJ2-3,-,CASSPGTSGEEDTQYF,TGTGCCAGCAGCCCCGGGACTAGCGGGGAGGAGGATACGCAGTATTTT
TRBV11-2,-,TRBJ1-4,once,CASCLGTGHVDEKLFF,TGTGCCAGCTGCCTTGGTACGGGACACGTGGATGAAAAACTGTTTTTT
TRBV14,-,TRBJ1-2,-,CASSQQRENGYTF,TGTGCCAGCAGCCAGCAAAGGGAAAATGGCTACACCTTC
TRBV11-2,-,TRBJ1-1,once,CASSLNRDTNTEAFF,TGTGCCAGCAGCTTGAACCGGGACACGAACACTGAAGCTTTCTTT
TRBV5-4,-,TRBJ1-1,-,CASSWQASNTEAFF,TGTGCCAGCAGCTGGCAGGCCTCGAACACTGAAGCTTTCTTT
TRBV19,-,TRBJ2-2,-,CASSYTGELFF,TGTGCCAGTAGCTATACCGGGGAGCTGTTTTTT
TRBV6-6,-,TRBJ1-5,-,CASSYGGYSNQPQHF,TGTGCCAGCAGTTACGGGGGTTATAGCAATCAGCCCCAGCATTTT
TRBV6-4,-,TRBJ1-1,-,CASSFDGGTEAFF,TGTGCCAGCAGTTTCGACGGGGGCACTGAAGCTTTCTTT
TRBV6-1,-,TRBJ1-5,many,CASSTQGGEPQHF,TGTGCCAGCAGTACACAGGGAGGGGAGCCCCAGCATTTT
TRBV5-6,-,TRBJ2-7,-,CASTSGGSSGSYEQYF,TGTGCCAGCACCTCAGGAGGGAGTAGTGGCTCCTACGAGCAGTACTTC
TRBV19,TRBD1,TRBJ2-2,-,CGSGQRLTGELFF,TGTGGTTCGGGACAGAGACTCACCGGGGAGCTGTTTTTT
TRBV15,TRBD1,TRBJ2-3,-,CATSRARGRGDTQYF,TGTGCCACCAGCAGAGCGAGGGGGCGAGGAGATACGCAGTATTTT
TRBV9,TRBD2,TRBJ2-3,-,CASSRGGLADLSDTQYF,TGTGCCAGCAGCCGTGGGGGACTAGCGGATTTGTCAGATACGCAGTATTTT
TRBV11-2,TRBD1,TRBJ2-5,-,CASSRTGAETQYF,TGTGCCAGCAGTCGGACAGGGGCAGAGACCCAGTACTTC
TRBV7-2,TRBD1,TRBJ2-3,-,CASSRDRGGADTQYF,TGTGCCAGCAGCCGCGACAGGGGGGGGGCAGATACGCAGTATTTT
TRBV19,TRBD2,TRBJ2-3,-,CASSISRGVTDTQYF,TGTGCCAGTAGTATATCGCGGGGGGTCACAGATACGCAGTATTTT
TRBV27,-,TRBJ2-7,once,CASSPSSYEQYF,TGTGCCAGCAGTCCGAGCTCCTACGAGCAGTACTTC
TRBV6-6,-,TRBJ2-1,-,CASSYSMSGNEQFF,TGTGCCAGCAGTTACTCGATGTCTGGCAATGAGCAGTTCTTC
TRBV21-1,-,TRBJ2-7,-,CASDRKQYF,TGTGCCAGCGACAGGAAGCAGTACTTC
TRBV7-2,-,TRBJ1-5,-,CASSLVDQVQHF,TGTGCCAGCAGCTTAGTGGACCAGGTACAGCATTTT
TRBV30,-,TRBJ1-4,-,CAWSLREKLFF,TGTGCCTGGAGTTTGAGGGAAAAACTGTTTTTT
TRBV10-3,TRBD2,TRBJ2-2,many,CAISSSGAINTGELFF,TGTGCCATCAGCTCCAGCGGGGCCATAAACACCGGGGAGCTGTTTTTT
TRBV6-6,TRBD1,TRBJ1-2,-,CASRQDRGHGYTF,TGTGCCAGCAGGCAGGACAGGGGGCACGGCTACACCTTC
TRBV9,-,TRBJ2-5,-,CASSVTMGSETQYF,TGTGCCAGCAGCGTAACTATGGGATCAGAGACCCAGTACTTC
TRBV28,TRBD1,TRBJ2-7,once,CASSPQGFGSYEQYF,TGTGCCAGCAGTCCACAGGGGTTCGGTAGTTACGAGCAGTACTTC
TRBV6-1,-,TRBJ2-7,-,CATSTDSYEQYF,TGTGCCACCTCGACGGACTCCTACGAGCAGTACTTC
TRBV29-1,-,TRBJ1-1,-,CSVRTEMNTEAFF,TGCAGCGTCAGGACGGAGATGAACACTGAAGCTTTCTTT
TRBV27,-,TRBJ1-5,-,CASSFYGGGGNQPQHF,TGTGCCAGCAGCTTTTATGGTGGAGGGGGAAATCAGCCCCAGCATTTT
TRBV5-1,-,TRBJ2-7,-,CASSSDSYEQYF,TGCGCCAGCAGCTCTGACAGCTACGAGCAGTACTTC